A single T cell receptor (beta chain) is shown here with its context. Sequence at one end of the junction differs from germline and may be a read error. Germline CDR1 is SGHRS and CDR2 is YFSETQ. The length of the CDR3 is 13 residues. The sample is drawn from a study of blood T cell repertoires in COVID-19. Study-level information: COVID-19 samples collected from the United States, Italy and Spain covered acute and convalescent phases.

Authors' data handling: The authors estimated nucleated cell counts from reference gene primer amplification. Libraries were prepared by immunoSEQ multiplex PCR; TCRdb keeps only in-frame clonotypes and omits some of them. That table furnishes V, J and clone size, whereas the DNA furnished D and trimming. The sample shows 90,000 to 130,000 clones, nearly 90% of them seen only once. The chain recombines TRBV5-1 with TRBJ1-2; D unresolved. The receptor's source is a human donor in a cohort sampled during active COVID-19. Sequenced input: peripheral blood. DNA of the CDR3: TGCGCCAGCAGCTTGGATTCCTACTACGGCTACACCTTC. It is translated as CASSLDSYYGYTF.